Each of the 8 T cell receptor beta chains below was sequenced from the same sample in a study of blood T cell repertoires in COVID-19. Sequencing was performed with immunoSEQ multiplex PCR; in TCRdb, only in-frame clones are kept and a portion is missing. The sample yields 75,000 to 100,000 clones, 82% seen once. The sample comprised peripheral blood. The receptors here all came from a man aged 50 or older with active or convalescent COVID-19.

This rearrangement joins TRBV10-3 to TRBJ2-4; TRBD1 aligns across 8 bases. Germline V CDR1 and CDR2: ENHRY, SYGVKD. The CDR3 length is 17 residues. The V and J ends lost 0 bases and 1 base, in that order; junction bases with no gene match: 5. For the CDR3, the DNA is TGTGCCATCAGTGAGTCGGCAGGGGGCTTGGCCAAAAACATTCAGTACTTC. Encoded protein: CAISESAGGLAKNIQYF.

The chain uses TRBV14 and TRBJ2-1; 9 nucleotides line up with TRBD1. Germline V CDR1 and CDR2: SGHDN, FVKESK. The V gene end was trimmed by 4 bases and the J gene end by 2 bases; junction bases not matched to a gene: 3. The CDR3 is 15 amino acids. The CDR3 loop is CASSLGTGTYNEQFF. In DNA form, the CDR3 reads TGTGCCAGCAGCCTCGGGACAGGGACCTACAATGAGCAGTTCTTC.

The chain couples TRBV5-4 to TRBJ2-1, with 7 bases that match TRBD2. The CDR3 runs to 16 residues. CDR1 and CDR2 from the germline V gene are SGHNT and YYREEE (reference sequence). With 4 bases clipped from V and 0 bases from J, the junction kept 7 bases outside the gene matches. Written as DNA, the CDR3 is TGTGCCAGCAGCGGGGGACTATTCGGCTCCTACAATGAGCAGTTCTTC. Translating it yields CASSGGLFGSYNEQFF. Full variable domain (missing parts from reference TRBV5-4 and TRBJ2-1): ETGVTQSPTHLIKTRGQQVTLRCSSQSGHNTVSWYQQALGQGPQFIFQYYREEENGRGNFPPRFSGLQFPNYSSELNVNALELDDSALYLCASSGGLFGSYNEQFFGPGTRLTVL.

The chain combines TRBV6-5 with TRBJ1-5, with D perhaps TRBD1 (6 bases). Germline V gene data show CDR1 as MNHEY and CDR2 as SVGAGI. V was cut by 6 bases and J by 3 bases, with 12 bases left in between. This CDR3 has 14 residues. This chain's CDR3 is CASSADRYNQPQHF. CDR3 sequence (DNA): TGTGCCAGCAGCGCGGACAGATACAATCAGCCCCAGCATTTT.

The CDR3 sequence: CASSLGGQGQYF. The CDR3 DNA reads TGTGCCAGCAGTTTAGGAGGACAGGGGCAGTATTTT. The rearrangement links TRBV28 to TRBJ2-3, with 8 positions matching TRBD1. In germline, CDR1 is MDHEN, CDR2 SYDVKM. Trimming at V came to 2 bases and at J to 11 bases, leaving 3 bases not matched to a gene. CDR3 length: 12 amino acids.

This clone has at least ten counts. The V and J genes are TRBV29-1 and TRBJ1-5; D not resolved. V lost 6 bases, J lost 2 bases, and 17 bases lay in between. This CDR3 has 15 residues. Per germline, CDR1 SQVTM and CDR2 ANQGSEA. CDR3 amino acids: CSVADGILGNQPQHF. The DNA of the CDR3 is TGCAGCGTCGCTGACGGGATATTGGGCAATCAGCCCCAGCATTTT. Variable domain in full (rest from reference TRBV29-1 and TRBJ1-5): SAVISQKPSRDICQRGTSLTIQCQVDSQVTMMFWYRQQPGQSLTLIATANQGSEATYESGFVIDKFPISRPNLTFSTLTVSNMSPEDSSIYLCSVADGILGNQPQHFGDGTRLSIL.

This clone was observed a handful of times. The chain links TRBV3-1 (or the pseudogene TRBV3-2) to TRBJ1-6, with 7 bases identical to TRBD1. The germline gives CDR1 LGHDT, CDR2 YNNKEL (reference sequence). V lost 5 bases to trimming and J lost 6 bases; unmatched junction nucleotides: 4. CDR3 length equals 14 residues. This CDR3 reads CASSTGQSNSPLHF. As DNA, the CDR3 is TGTGCCAGCAGCACGGGACAGTCTAATTCACCCCTCCACTTT.

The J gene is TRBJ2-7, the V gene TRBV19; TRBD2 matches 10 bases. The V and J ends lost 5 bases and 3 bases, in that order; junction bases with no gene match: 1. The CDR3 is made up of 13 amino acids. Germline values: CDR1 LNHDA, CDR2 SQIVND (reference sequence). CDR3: CASSPSGGYEQYF. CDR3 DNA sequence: TGTGCCAGTAGTCCTAGCGGGGGCTACGAGCAGTACTTC.